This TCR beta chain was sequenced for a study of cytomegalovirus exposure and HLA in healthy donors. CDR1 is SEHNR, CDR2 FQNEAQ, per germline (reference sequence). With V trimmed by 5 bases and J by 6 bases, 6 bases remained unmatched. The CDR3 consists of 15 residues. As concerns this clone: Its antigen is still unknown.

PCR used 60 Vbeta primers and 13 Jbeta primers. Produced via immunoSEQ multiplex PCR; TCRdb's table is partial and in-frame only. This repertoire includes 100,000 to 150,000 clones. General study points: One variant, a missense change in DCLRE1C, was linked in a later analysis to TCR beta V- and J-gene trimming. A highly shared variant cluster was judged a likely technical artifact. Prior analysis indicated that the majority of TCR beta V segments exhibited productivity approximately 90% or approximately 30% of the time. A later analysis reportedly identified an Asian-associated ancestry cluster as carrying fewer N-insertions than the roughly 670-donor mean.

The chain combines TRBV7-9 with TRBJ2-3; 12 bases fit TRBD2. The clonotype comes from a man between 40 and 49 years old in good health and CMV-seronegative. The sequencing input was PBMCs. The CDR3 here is CASSPLAGGFDTQYF. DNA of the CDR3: TGTGCCAGCAGCCCCCTAGCGGGAGGGTTTGATACGCAGTATTTT.